A single sample gave rise to the 9 T cell receptor beta chains below, sequenced in a study of blood T cell repertoires in COVID-19. TCRdb's table, derived via immunoSEQ multiplex PCR, lists solely in-frame clones and lacks some. This sample has fewer than 150,000 clones, with about 88% found just once. Sequences were obtained from peripheral blood. These receptors came from a man over 45 with active or convalescent COVID-19.

The chain employs TRBV15 and TRBJ2-5, with 7 bases identical to TRBD2. This CDR3 region has 14 residues. J was trimmed by 4 bases and V by 0 bases; bases with no gene match: 2. Germline lookup yields CDR1 LNHNV and CDR2 YYDKDF (reference sequence). The CDR3: CATSREGGRETQYF. The CDR3 DNA reads TGTGCCACCAGCAGAGAGGGCGGGAGAGAGACCCAGTACTTC.

This clone appeared a few times. This chain's CDR3 is CAWSVEAGGTPLHF. The CDR3 nucleotides read TGTGCCTGGAGTGTGGAGGCCGGGGGAACACCCCTCCACTTT. V usage is TRBV30 and J usage is TRBJ1-6, with D maybe TRBD1 (5 bases). Germline V gene sequence: CDR1 GTSNPN, CDR2 SVGIG (reference sequence). This CDR3 has 14 amino acids. The germline V and J ends were trimmed by 0 bases and 11 bases, with 14 bases remaining between them.

The rearrangement links TRBV27 to TRBJ1-5; 7 nucleotides agree with TRBD1. Trimming at V came to 3 bases and at J to 5 bases, leaving 4 bases not matched to a gene. The CDR3 runs 14 residues. Per germline, CDR1 MNHEY and CDR2 SMNVEV (reference sequence). The CDR3 DNA is TGTGCCAGCAGTTTCCAACAGGGGTATCAGCCCCAGCATTTT. It is translated as CASSFQQGYQPQHF.

The rearrangement links TRBV5-1 to TRBJ2-7; weak D call: TRBD2 (7 bases). From germline, CDR1 is SGHRS and CDR2 YFSETQ. The V and J ends lost 0 bases and 2 bases respectively, with 18 bases between them. The CDR3 is made up of 17 amino acids. The CDR3 bases are TGCGCCAGCAGCTTGGGCGGGGGCAACGGCCGAACCTACGAGCAGTACTTC. Protein sequence: CASSLGGGNGRTYEQYF.

This chain links TRBV7-3 with TRBJ2-1; 11 bases agree with TRBD2. The CDR3 has 19 amino acids. Germline values: CDR1 SGHTA, CDR2 FQGTGA. Germline trimming cut 5 bases from V and 0 bases from J; bases unmatched to any gene: 12. CDR3 sequence reads: CASSPPLGTSGRSYNEQFF. In DNA, the CDR3 is TGTGCCAGCAGCCCACCACTCGGGACTAGCGGCCGCTCCTACAATGAGCAGTTCTTC.

V gene TRBV18 combines with J gene TRBJ2-4; possibly TRBD1 for D (6 bases). This CDR3 is 15 amino acids long. The V gene's germline CDR1 is KGHSH and CDR2 LQKENI. The ends were cut back, 3 bases at V and 4 bases at J, with 13 bases in the middle. The DNA for the CDR3 is TGTGCCAGCTCACCCAGACAGGTGGAGAAAAACATTCAGTACTTC. Amino acid sequence: CASSPRQVEKNIQYF.

V gene TRBV28 combines with J gene TRBJ1-2; no firm D call. Trimming took 5 bases from V and 4 from J, leaving 20 bases between them. Germline V gives CDR1 MDHEN, CDR2 SYDVKM. The CDR3 length is 16 residues. CDR3 DNA: TGTGCCAGCAGTGACCCGGGGTGGGGTTTCAGCTATGGCTACACCTTC. The encoded protein is CASSDPGWGFSYGYTF.

The chain is built from TRBV4-1 and TRBJ2-1; 8 bases match TRBD2. This CDR3 is built from 16 residues. Trimming removed 3 bases from V and 9 bases from J; junction bases left unmatched: 13. Germline assignment: CDR1 MGHRA and CDR2 YSYEKL. The DNA for the CDR3 is TGCGCCAGCAGCCACTTTTCGACTAGCGTCGGGGCTGAGCAGTTCTTC. Residues: CASSHFSTSVGAEQFF.

This chain uses TRBV25-1 with TRBJ1-5; D remains ambiguous. V lost 8 bases to trimming and J lost 6 bases, with 17 bases between them. Germline loops: CDR1 MGHDK, CDR2 SYGVNS. The CDR3 runs to 14 residues. DNA of the CDR3: TGTGCCAGCGCCAGTTCTGAAAAATTTCAGCCCCAGCATTTT. Amino acid sequence: CASASSEKFQPQHF.